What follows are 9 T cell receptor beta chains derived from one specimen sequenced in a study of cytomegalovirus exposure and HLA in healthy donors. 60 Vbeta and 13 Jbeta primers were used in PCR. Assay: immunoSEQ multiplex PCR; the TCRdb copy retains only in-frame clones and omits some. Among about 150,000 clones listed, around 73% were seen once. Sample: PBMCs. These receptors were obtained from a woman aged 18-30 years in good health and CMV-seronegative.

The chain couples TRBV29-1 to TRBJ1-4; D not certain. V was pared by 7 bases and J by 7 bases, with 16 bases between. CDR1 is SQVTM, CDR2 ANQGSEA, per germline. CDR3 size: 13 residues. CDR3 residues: CSATDPRGEKLFF. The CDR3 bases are TGCAGCGCCACAGACCCCCGGGGTGAAAAACTGTTTTTT.

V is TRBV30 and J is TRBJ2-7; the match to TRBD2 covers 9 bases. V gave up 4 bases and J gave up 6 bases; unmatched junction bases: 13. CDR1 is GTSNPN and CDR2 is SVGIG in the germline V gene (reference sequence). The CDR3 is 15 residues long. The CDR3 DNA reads TGTGCCTGGATGAAGAAGGGACTAGCCTCGGGCGAGCAGTACGTC. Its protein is CAWMKKGLASGEQYV.

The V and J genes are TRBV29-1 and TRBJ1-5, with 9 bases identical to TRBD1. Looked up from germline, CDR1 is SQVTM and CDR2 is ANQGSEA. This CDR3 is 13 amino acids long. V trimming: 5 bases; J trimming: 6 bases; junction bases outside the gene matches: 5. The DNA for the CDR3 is TGCAGCGTTAGACAGGGGGAAAGTCAGCCCCAGCATTTT. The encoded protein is CSVRQGESQPQHF.

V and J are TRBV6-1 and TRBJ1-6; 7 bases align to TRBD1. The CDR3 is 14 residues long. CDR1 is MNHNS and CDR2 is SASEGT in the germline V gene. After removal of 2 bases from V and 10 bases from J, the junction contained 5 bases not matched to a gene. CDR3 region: CASSETGVGSPLHF. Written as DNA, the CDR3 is TGTGCCAGCAGTGAAACAGGGGTCGGATCACCCCTCCACTTT.

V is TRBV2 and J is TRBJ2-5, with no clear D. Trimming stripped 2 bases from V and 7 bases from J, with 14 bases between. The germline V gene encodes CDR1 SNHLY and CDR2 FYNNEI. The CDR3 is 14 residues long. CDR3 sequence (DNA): TGTGCCAGCAGTGAAACGCGCGCGGTGGGGACCCAGTACTTC. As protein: CASSETRAVGTQYF.

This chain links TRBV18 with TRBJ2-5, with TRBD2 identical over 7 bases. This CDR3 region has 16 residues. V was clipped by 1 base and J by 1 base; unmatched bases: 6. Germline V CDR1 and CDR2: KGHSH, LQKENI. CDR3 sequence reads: CASSPRTAGSQETQYF. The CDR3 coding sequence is TGTGCCAGCTCACCACGTACAGCGGGGAGCCAAGAGACCCAGTACTTC.

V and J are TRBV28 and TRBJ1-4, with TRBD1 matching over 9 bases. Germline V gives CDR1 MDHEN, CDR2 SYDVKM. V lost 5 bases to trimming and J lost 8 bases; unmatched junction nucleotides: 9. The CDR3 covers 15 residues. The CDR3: CASSQSDRGGEKLFF. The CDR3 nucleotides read TGTGCCAGCAGTCAGTCGGACAGGGGAGGAGAAAAACTGTTTTTT.

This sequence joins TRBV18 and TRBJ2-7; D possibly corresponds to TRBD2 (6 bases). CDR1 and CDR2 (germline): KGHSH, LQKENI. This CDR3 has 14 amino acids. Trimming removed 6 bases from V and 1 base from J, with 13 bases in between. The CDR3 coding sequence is TGTGCCAGCTCGCCAGGGACTGGATCCTACGAGCAGTACGTC. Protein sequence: CASSPGTGSYEQYV.

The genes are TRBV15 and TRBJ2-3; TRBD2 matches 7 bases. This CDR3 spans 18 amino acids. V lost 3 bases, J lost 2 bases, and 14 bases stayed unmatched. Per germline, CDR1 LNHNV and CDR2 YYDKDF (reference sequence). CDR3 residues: CATSSVAGENQDTDTQYF. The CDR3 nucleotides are TGTGCCACCAGCAGCGTCGCGGGAGAAAACCAAGACACAGATACGCAGTATTTT. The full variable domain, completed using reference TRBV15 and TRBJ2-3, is DAMVIQNPRYQVTQFGKPVTLSCSQTLNHNVMYWYQQKSSQAPKLLFHYYDKDFNNEADTPDNFQSRRPNTSFCFLDIRSPGLGDTAMYLCATSSVAGENQDTDTQYFGPGTRLTVL.